These 20 T cell receptor beta chains originate from one sample sequenced in a study of T cell responses to AZD1222 COVID-19 vaccine. This table comes from immunoSEQ multiplex PCR, and its TCRdb copy is limited to in-frame clones, with some not included. The sample carries roughly 130,000 clones, more than 85% recorded once. The sequences come from peripheral blood, collected on day 0 of AZD1222 vaccination. The receptors were gathered from an adult in good health.

The chain employs TRBV19 and TRBJ2-5; 8 positions match TRBD1. The junction had 7 bases not matched to a gene; V was cut back by 3 bases and J by 4 bases. The CDR3 is 15 residues long. Germline V gene lookup returns CDR1 LNHDA and CDR2 SQIVND (reference sequence). CDR3 DNA: TGTGCCAGTAGTATGAGAACAGGGGGTGGAGAGACCCAGTACTTC. Its protein product is CASSMRTGGGETQYF. Supplemented by reference TRBV19 and TRBJ2-5, the full variable domain reads DGGITQSPKYLFRKEGQNVTLSCEQNLNHDAMYWYRQDPGQGLRLIYYSQIVNDFQKGDIAEGYSVSREKKESFPLTVTSAQKNPTAFYLCASSMRTGGGETQYFGPGTRLLVL.

This clone was detected only once. This chain links TRBV6-5 with TRBJ1-1; a possible D gene is TRBD1 (6 bases). The CDR3 consists of 14 residues. V was pared by 7 bases and J by 4 bases, with 16 bases between. The germline V gene encodes CDR1 MNHEY and CDR2 SVGAGI. CDR3 bases: TGTGCCAGCAAAAGCGGGGGGCAGAGCACTGAAGCTTTCTTT. As protein: CASKSGGQSTEAFF.

CDR3 coding DNA: TGTGCCAGCAGTCCACGTCGGGCAGAGACCCAGTACTTC. Translating it yields CASSPRRAETQYF. This chain links TRBV27 with TRBJ2-5, with D hard to call. V lost 5 bases to trimming and J lost 4 bases, with 11 bases between them. Germline CDR1 is MNHEY and CDR2 is SMNVEV (reference sequence). The CDR3 sequence is 13 residues long.

This chain connects TRBV5-4 to TRBJ1-2, with 8 bases matching TRBD1. The junction had 16 bases not matched to a gene; V was cut back by 4 bases and J by 8 bases. Germline CDR1 is SGHNT and CDR2 is YYREEE (reference sequence). This CDR3 comprises 16 residues. The CDR3 sequence: CASSPLATTGAYGYTF. As DNA, the CDR3 is TGTGCCAGCAGCCCCCTCGCCACGACAGGGGCTTACGGCTACACCTTC.

J is TRBJ2-7 and V is TRBV28; perhaps TRBD2 as D (6 bases). Germline CDR1 and CDR2: MDHEN and SYDVKM. V was clipped by 5 bases and J by 6 bases, with 17 bases between them. The CDR3 is made up of 14 amino acids. This CDR3 reads CASSARDSYGEQYF. In DNA form, the CDR3 reads TGTGCCAGCAGTGCCCGGGACTCGTATGGCGAGCAGTACTTC.

The chain has TRBV9 and TRBJ1-2; perhaps TRBD1 as D (5 bases). CDR3 length: 13 residues. Trimming removed 0 bases at V and 3 bases at J, with 6 bases between. Germline assignment: CDR1 SGDLS and CDR2 YYNGEE. DNA of the CDR3: TGTGCCAGCAGCGTAGAGGGGCACTATGGCTACACCTTC. It codes for CASSVEGHYGYTF. Using reference TRBV9 and TRBJ1-2 for the parts outside the CDR3, the full variable domain is DSGVTQTPKHLITATGQRVTLRCSPRSGDLSVYWYQQSLDQGLQFLIQYYNGEERAKGNILERFSAQQFPDLHSELNLSSLELGDSALYFCASSVEGHYGYTFGSGTRLTVV.

The chain uses TRBV29-1 and TRBJ2-7, with 10 bases identical to TRBD1. V shed 5 bases and J 6 bases; nucleotides not matched to a gene: 7. The CDR3 runs 13 residues. Germline lookup yields CDR1 SQVTM and CDR2 ANQGSEA. CDR3: CSVKGDRGGEQYF. The CDR3 DNA reads TGCAGCGTTAAGGGGGACAGGGGTGGCGAGCAGTACTTC.

The chain has TRBV30 and TRBJ2-3, with D unclear. Trimming took off 7 bases at V and 4 bases at J, with 21 bases between the two ends. Germline V gene data show CDR1 as GTSNPN and CDR2 as SVGIG (reference sequence). CDR3 length: 15 residues. CDR3 DNA sequence: TGTGCCTACGGAACAGTGGGTTTGAGCCCAGATACGCAGTATTTT. This encodes CAYGTVGLSPDTQYF. The full variable domain, with the rest looked up from reference TRBV30 and TRBJ2-3, is SQTIHQWPATLVQPVGSPLSLECTVEGTSNPNLYWYRQAAGRGLQLLFYSVGIGQISSEVPQNLSASRPQDRQFILSSKKLLLSDSGFYLCAYGTVGLSPDTQYFGPGTRLTVL.

The CDR3 spells CAISYRGVTEAFF. The CDR3 nucleotides read TGTGCCATCAGCTACAGGGGGGTAACTGAAGCTTTCTTT. The chain couples TRBV10-3 to TRBJ1-1; 8 positions agree with TRBD1. After removal of 6 bases from V and 5 bases from J, the junction contained 5 bases not matched to a gene. CDR3 size: 13 residues. Germline-derived CDR1 and CDR2 are ENHRY and SYGVKD.

V is TRBV4-3 and J is TRBJ2-2; no clear D. Trimming removed 1 base from V and 3 bases from J, with 9 bases in between. CDR1 is LGHNA, CDR2 YSLEER, per germline. The CDR3 extends over 15 amino acids. The CDR3 DNA reads TGCGCCAGCAGCCAAGGAAGCAGCCACACCGGGGAGCTGTTTTTT. Translating it yields CASSQGSSHTGELFF.

This clone came up a few times. Other nucleotide sequences in the sample specify the same CDR3. The rearrangement uses TRBV29-1 and TRBJ1-3, with D maybe TRBD1 (6 bases). This CDR3 has 13 amino acids. Trimming stripped 6 bases from V and 0 bases from J, with 9 bases between. Germline lookup yields CDR1 SQVTM and CDR2 ANQGSEA. CDR3 amino acids: CSVGGGSGNTIYF. The DNA of the CDR3 is TGCAGCGTCGGAGGGGGCTCTGGAAACACCATATATTTT.

The rearrangement uses TRBV29-1 and TRBJ2-7, with unresolved D. The germline V gene encodes CDR1 SQVTM and CDR2 ANQGSEA. V lost 4 bases to trimming and J lost 3 bases, with 13 bases between them. This CDR3 comprises 13 residues. The DNA of the CDR3 is TGCAGCGTTGGTTTAGATGCAATCTACGAGCAGTACTTC. This codes for CSVGLDAIYEQYF.

J is TRBJ2-5 and V is TRBV27; 12 bases align to TRBD1. From germline, CDR1 is MNHEY and CDR2 SMNVEV (reference sequence). The junction had 7 bases not matched to a gene; V was cut back by 7 bases and J by 4 bases. This CDR3 comprises 15 residues. The DNA for the CDR3 is TGTGCCAGCAACGCCGGGACAGGGGGCTTAGAGACCCAGTACTTC. Translating gives CASNAGTGGLETQYF.

The V and J genes are TRBV28 and TRBJ2-7; D gene ambiguous. Germline V gene sequence: CDR1 MDHEN, CDR2 SYDVKM. The ends were cut back, 5 bases at V and 6 bases at J, with 14 bases in the middle. The CDR3 runs 13 residues. The DNA for the CDR3 is TGTGCCAGCAGTCCCTCTGTAAGGGCCGAGCAGTACTTC. The encoded protein is CASSPSVRAEQYF. Drawing the rest from reference TRBV28 and TRBJ2-7, the complete variable domain is DVKVTQSSRYLVKRTGEKVFLECVQDMDHENMFWYRQDPGLGLRLIYFSYDVKMKEKGDIPEGYSVSREKKERFSLILESASTNQTSMYLCASSPSVRAEQYFGPGTRLTVT.

V gene TRBV7-2 combines with J gene TRBJ2-7, with 7 bases that match TRBD2. The germline V gene encodes CDR1 SGHTA and CDR2 FQGNSA. Trimming removed 1 base from V and 4 bases from J; junction bases left unmatched: 7. The CDR3 runs 15 residues. In DNA, the CDR3 is TGTGCCAGCAGCTTAGTCCCTAGCGGATTGTACGAGCAGTACTTC. It specifies CASSLVPSGLYEQYF.

This clone was recorded only once. This sequence joins TRBV12-3 or TRBV12-4 and TRBJ2-2; D is undetermined. This CDR3 has 12 residues. The V gene lost 7 bases and the J gene lost 3 bases, with 6 bases spanning the gap. CDR3 DNA: TGTGCCAGCACCCCCGACACCGGGGAGCTGTTTTTT. Protein product: CASTPDTGELFF.

The rearrangement joins TRBV19 to TRBJ1-2; D is possibly TRBD1 (6 bases). CDR1 LNHDA and CDR2 SQIVND come from the germline V gene (reference sequence). The CDR3 is 13 residues long. The germline V and J ends were trimmed by 3 bases and 6 bases, with 11 bases remaining between them. This CDR3 is CASSIGGGNGYTF. CDR3 coding DNA: TGTGCCAGTAGTATCGGCGGGGGCAATGGCTACACCTTC.

CDR3 sequence (DNA): TGTGCCAGCAGTCCCGACAGCATTATGAACACTGAAGCTTTCTTT. Protein sequence: CASSPDSIMNTEAFF. The chain combines TRBV2 with TRBJ1-1, with a weak D call TRBD1 (5 bases). The CDR3 sequence is 15 residues long. The germline V gene has CDR1 SNHLY and CDR2 FYNNEI. V was pared by 5 bases and J by 0 bases, with 13 bases between.

In nucleotides, the CDR3 is TGTGCTAGTGGTGAGAGTACGGGACAGGGGACCGGCTATGGCTACACCTTC. Encoded protein: CASGESTGQGTGYGYTF. This chain joins TRBV12-5 and TRBJ1-2; 10 bases are a match to TRBD1. This CDR3 is built from 17 residues. The germline gives CDR1 LGHNT, CDR2 FRNRAP. Losses at the gene ends were 5 bases for V and 4 bases for J; bases not matched to a gene: 13. Using reference TRBV12-5 and TRBJ1-2 for the parts outside the CDR3, the full variable domain is DARVTQTPRHKVTEMGQEVTMRCQPILGHNTVFWYRQTMMQGLELLAYFRNRAPLDDSGMPKDRFSAEMPDATLATLKIQPSEPRDSAVYFCASGESTGQGTGYGYTFGSGTRLTVV.

This clone has just one count. The chain is built from TRBV2 and TRBJ2-1, with 8 bases lining up with TRBD2. The CDR3 is made up of 14 amino acids. Germline V gives CDR1 SNHLY, CDR2 FYNNEI. Trimming removed 8 bases from V and 10 bases from J; junction bases left unmatched: 13. CDR3 bases: TGTGCCAGCTGGTACCGGGAGGGCCAAGGAGAGCAGTTCTTC. Its protein is CASWYREGQGEQFF. Variable domain in full (rest from reference TRBV2 and TRBJ2-1): EPEVTQTPSHQVTQMGQEVILRCVPISNHLYFYWYRQILGQKVEFLVSFYNNEISEKSEIFDDQFSVERPDGSNFTLKIRSTKLEDSAMYFCASWYREGQGEQFFGPGTRLTVL.